This is a list of T cell receptor beta chains from one sample in a study of cytomegalovirus exposure and HLA in healthy donors. Only in-frame clones appear in the TCRdb table, and some are missing; sequencing was by immunoSEQ multiplex PCR. The sample has 220,000 or so clones; around 80% are singletons. Sequencing input: PBMCs. The receptors originated from a woman aged 25 to 39 in good health and CMV-seropositive. CDR3s include the opening cysteine and the closing phenylalanine or tryptophan.

CASQKVGGEDNEQFF	TRBV5-6	TRBJ2-1
CASSLTGFSYEQYF	TRBV6-1	TRBJ2-7
CSVGTSGSSYEQYF	TRBV29-1	TRBJ2-7
CASSPSGSPYNEQFF	TRBV7-9	TRBJ2-1
CASSEAIGRAYEQYF	TRBV6-1	TRBJ2-7
CASSLLSFTGTNEKLFF	TRBV27	TRBJ1-4
CASSLLGRGQGAHEQFF	TRBV28	TRBJ2-1
CASSPQSTYNEQFF	TRBV4-2	TRBJ2-1
CASSPTASMNTEAFF	TRBV6-5	TRBJ1-1
CASSLAPAGHGYTF	TRBV27	TRBJ1-2
CAIMGQGSYEQYF	TRBV10-3	TRBJ2-7
CASTTSGWELFF	TRBV11-2	TRBJ2-2
CASSLASGPLYEQYF	TRBV13	TRBJ2-7
CASSQAGLPSTDTQYF	TRBV4-1	TRBJ2-3
CSVSSGSSYEQYF	TRBV29-1	TRBJ2-7
CASSPQGATNEKLFF	TRBV27	TRBJ1-4
CASRERPATNEKLFF	TRBV27	TRBJ1-4
CAWSIRRWESEQYF	TRBV30	TRBJ2-7
CASSKTALGAEAFF	TRBV19	TRBJ1-1
CASSVVPSSYNEQFF	TRBV9	TRBJ2-1
CASSQAREGLYEQYF	TRBV4-3	TRBJ2-7
CASSPGQKAFF	TRBV7-6	TRBJ1-1
CAWSGGPGTGRADTQYF	TRBV30	TRBJ2-3
CASSLDLAGASYNEQFF	TRBV5-1	TRBJ2-1
CASSFGLLNTEAFF	TRBV27	TRBJ1-1
CAWSRTGAREKLFF	TRBV30	TRBJ1-4
CASSLEGGDFYNEQFF	TRBV28	TRBJ2-1
CASMGEAYEQYF	TRBV19	TRBJ2-7
CSVVLSSYEQYF	TRBV29-1	TRBJ2-7
CASSPAFDAETQYF	TRBV7-3	TRBJ2-5
CAWSQQAISGANVLTF	TRBV30	TRBJ2-6
CASSLPEGRGYNEQFF	TRBV11-2	TRBJ2-1
CASSVQGNTEAFF	TRBV9	TRBJ1-1
CASSLSSGTETQYF	TRBV7-7	TRBJ2-5
CASIYSGLGNEQYF	TRBV2	TRBJ2-7
CASRSASSYEQYF	TRBV27	TRBJ2-7
CASSQKGSAGYGYTF	TRBV5-6	TRBJ1-2
CASSVEVSSYNEQFF	TRBV9	TRBJ2-1
CASRPGNTGELFF	TRBV2	TRBJ2-2
CASSELGGLAGTGELFF	TRBV18	TRBJ2-2
CASSEYSATLYNEQFF	TRBV2	TRBJ2-1
CSVDGPGTSGDEQFF	TRBV29-1	TRBJ2-1
CAWSVERQLPLYGYTF	TRBV30	TRBJ1-2
CAWSGDGLTSYEQYF	TRBV30	TRBJ2-7
CAWSAGGYEQYF	TRBV30	TRBJ2-7
CASGTGTEAFF	TRBV18	TRBJ1-1
CASSYSPGGQPQHF	TRBV6-5	TRBJ1-5
CASSGIRSNQPQHF	TRBV28	TRBJ1-5
CASSWHPGGLLRDEQYF	TRBV19	TRBJ2-7
CAWSVKAGGPTDTQYF	TRBV30	TRBJ2-3
CASSGRKPSHNDEQYF	TRBV19	TRBJ2-7
CASSLGGSGTGELFF	TRBV5-1	TRBJ2-2
CASSEYHRTNEKLFF	TRBV25-1	TRBJ1-4